The clone carrying this TCR beta chain was seen more than once but under ten times. This specimen comes from a study of T cells in Graves' hyperthyroidism and ophthalmopathy. Template material for amplifying TCR beta CDR3 regions consisted of RNA transcripts. Using the HTBI primer set, a first-round RT-PCR was run on the TCR CDR3. TCRdb processed the multiplex PCR reads anew with MiXCR; each CDR3 protein has one entry. The sample records 300,000 to 450,000 distinct CDR3 sequences, around a sixth being singletons. The CDR3 covers 19 residues. V lost 4 bases, J lost 0 bases, and 17 bases stayed unmatched. Germline V gene data show CDR1 as SGHDN and CDR2 as FVKESK.

The J gene is TRBJ1-1, the V gene TRBV14, with 7 bases lining up with TRBD1. The sample was blood. This TCR was recovered from a woman aged 40 to 50 with Graves' ophthalmopathy. The CDR3 spells CASSPRGALRVLMNTEAFF. The CDR3 nucleotides are TGTGCCAGCAGCCCCAGGGGGGCTCTTCGGGTGTTAATGAACACTGAAGCTTTCTTT.